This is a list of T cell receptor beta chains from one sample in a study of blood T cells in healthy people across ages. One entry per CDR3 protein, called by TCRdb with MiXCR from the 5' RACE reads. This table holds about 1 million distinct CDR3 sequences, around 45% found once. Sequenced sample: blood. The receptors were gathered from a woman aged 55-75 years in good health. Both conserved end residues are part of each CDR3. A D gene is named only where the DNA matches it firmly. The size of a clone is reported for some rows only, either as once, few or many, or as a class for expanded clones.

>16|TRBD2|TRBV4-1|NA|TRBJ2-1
TGCGCCAGCAGCCAAGTCAGGACTAGCGGGAGTCATGAGCAGTTCTTC
CASSQVRTSGSHEQFF
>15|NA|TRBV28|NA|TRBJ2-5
TGTGCCAGCACTACCCTGCGCGGGGCCCAAGAGACCCAGTACTTC
CASTTLRGAQETQYF
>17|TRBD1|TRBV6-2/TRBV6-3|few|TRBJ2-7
TGTGCCAGCAGTAACCCCACGGGACAGGGGAATTCCTACGAGCAGTACTTC
CASSNPTGQGNSYEQYF
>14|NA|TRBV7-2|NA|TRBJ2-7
TGTGCCAGCAGCTTAAGCGGGCCAGCCTACGAGCAGTACTTC
CASSLSGPAYEQYF
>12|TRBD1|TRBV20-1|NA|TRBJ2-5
TGCAGTGCTAGTGGACAGGAAGAGACCCAGTACTTC
CSASGQEETQYF
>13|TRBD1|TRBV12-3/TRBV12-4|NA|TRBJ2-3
TGTGCCAGCAGTTACAGGGGCGCAGATACGCAGTATTTT
CASSYRGADTQYF
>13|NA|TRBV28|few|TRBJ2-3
TGTGCCAGCAGCTTAATTTCAGCCGATACGCAGTATTTT
CASSLISADTQYF
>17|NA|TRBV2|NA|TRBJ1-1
TGTGCCAGCAGTCCCCGGGACGGAACGATTGGGTTCACTGAAGCTTTCTTT
CASSPRDGTIGFTEAFF
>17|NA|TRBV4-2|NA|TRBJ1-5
TGTGCCAGCAGCCAAGAGGGTAAGGGGGACGGCGATCAGCCCCAGCATTTT
CASSQEGKGDGDQPQHF
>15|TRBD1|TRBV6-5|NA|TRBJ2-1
TGTGCCAGCAGACCGGGACAGGGCGGCTACAATGAGCAGTTCTTC
CASRPGQGGYNEQFF
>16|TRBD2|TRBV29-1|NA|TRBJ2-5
TGCAGCGCCGGCTTGCCTAGCGGGGGAACCTACAATGAGCAGTACTTC
CSAGLPSGGTYNEQYF
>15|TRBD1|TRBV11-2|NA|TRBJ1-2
TGTGCCAGCAGCTCTCCCGACAGGGCTAACTATGACTACACCTTC
CASSSPDRANYDYTF
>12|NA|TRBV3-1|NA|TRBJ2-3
TGTGCCAGCAGCCAAGTAGAAGATACGCAGTATTTT
CASSQVEDTQYF
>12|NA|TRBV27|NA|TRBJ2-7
TGTGCCAGCGCATGGCTTACTCACGAGCAGTACTTC
CASAWLTHEQYF
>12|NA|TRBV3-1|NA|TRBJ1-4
TGTGCCAGCAGCCATCCTGGAGGGAAACTGTTTTTT
CASSHPGGKLFF
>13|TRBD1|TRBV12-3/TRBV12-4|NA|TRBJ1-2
TGTGCCAGCAGTCGGACAGGGAAGGATGGCTACACCTTC
CASSRTGKDGYTF
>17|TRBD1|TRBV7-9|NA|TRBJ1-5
TGTGCCAGCAGCAACGGGACAGGGGGCTTTAGCAATCAGCCCCAGCATTTT
CASSNGTGGFSNQPQHF
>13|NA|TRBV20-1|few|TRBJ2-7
TGCAGTGCTGAAGGAGGGGGCAACTACGAGCAGTACTTC
CSAEGGGNYEQYF
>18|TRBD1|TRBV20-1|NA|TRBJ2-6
TGCAGTGCTAGAGATCCAGGGGGCTCAACCTCTGGGGCCAACGTCCTGACTTTC
CSARDPGGSTSGANVLTF
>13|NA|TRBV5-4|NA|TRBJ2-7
TGTGCCAGCACTAGCGAATCTTCTTACGAGCAGTACTTC
CASTSESSYEQYF
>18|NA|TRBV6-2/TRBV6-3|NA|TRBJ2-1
TGTGCCAGCAGTTACACCCCGGACGGTTTCGGGGATTACAATGAGCAGTTCTTC
CASSYTPDGFGDYNEQFF
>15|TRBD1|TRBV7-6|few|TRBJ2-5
TGTGCCAGCACCCTCGACAGGGCCAATTGGGAGACCCAGTACTTC
CASTLDRANWETQYF
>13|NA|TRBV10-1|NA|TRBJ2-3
TGCGCCAGCAGTGAAGCAGGCACAGATACGCAGTATTTT
CASSEAGTDTQYF
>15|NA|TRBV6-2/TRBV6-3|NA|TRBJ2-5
TGTGCCAGCAGTCCTCAAGGGGAAGGTAGAGAGACCCAGTACTTC
CASSPQGEGRETQYF
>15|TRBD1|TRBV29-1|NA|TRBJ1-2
TGCAGCGTTGAAGCCCCCCATCGGACAGGCTATGGCTACACCTTC
CSVEAPHRTGYGYTF
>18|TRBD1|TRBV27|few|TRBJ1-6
TGTGCCAGCAGTGCAGGGACAGGCTTAGACTCCTATAATTCACCCCTCCACTTT
CASSAGTGLDSYNSPLHF
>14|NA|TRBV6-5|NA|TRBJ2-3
TGTGCCAGCAGTTACGGTTGGAACTCAGATACGCAGTATTTT
CASSYGWNSDTQYF
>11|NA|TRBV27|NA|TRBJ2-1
TGTGCCAGCAGTTTAGGGCTCGAGGAGTTCTTC
CASSLGLEEFF
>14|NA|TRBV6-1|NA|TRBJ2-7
TGTGCCAGCAAAATGTGGCAGGAAACCTACGAGCAGTACTTC
CASKMWQETYEQYF
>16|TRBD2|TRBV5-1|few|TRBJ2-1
TGCGCCAGCAGCTTGGAGGGACTAGCTCTATACAATGAGCAGTTCTTC
CASSLEGLALYNEQFF
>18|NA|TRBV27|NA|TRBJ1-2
TGTGCCAGCAGTTTATCCCTTTACAGTTCCGGGACGGACTATGGCTACACCTTC
CASSLSLYSSGTDYGYTF
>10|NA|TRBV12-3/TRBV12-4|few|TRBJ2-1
TGTGCCAGCAGCGGTACAAACCAGTTCTTC
CASSGTNQFF
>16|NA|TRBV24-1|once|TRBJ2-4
TGTGCCACCAGTAAGGAAGGACCTGCACTAAAAAGCATTCAGTACTTC
CATSKEGPALKSIQYF
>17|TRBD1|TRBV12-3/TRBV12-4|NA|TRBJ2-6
TGTGCCAGCAGCACCGGGACAGGGGGCTTTGGGGCCAACGTCCTGACTTTC
CASSTGTGGFGANVLTF
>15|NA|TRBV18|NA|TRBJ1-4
TGTGCCAGCTCACTGAGACAGGCTGTAAATGAAAAACTGTTTTTT
CASSLRQAVNEKLFF
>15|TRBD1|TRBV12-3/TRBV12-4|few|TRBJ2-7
TGTGCCAGCAGTTTAGGGGACAGGGTCGACCACGAGCAGTACTTC
CASSLGDRVDHEQYF
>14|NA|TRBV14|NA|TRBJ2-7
TGTGCCAGCAGCCCAGATAGGTCCTCTTCCGAGCAGTACTTC
CASSPDRSSSEQYF
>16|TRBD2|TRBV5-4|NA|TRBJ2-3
TGTGCCAGCAGCGCAGGGACTAGCGGGAGTAGTGATACGCAGTATTTT
CASSAGTSGSSDTQYF
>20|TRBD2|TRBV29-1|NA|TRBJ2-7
TGCAGCGTTGAAGGCGTTCGAGGGACTAGCGCGAAACAGAGCTCCTACGAGCAGTACTTC
CSVEGVRGTSAKQSSYEQYF
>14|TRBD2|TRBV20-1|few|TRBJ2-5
TGCAGTGCTTTGCATGTAGCGGGATCAGGGGAGCAGTACTTC
CSALHVAGSGEQYF
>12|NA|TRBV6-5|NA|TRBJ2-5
TGTGCCAGCAGCCAGGGTCCAAAGACCCAGTACTTC
CASSQGPKTQYF
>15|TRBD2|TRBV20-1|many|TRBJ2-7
TGCAGTGCTAGTATAACGGGAGGGCCGGCTTCCGAGCAGTACTTC
CSASITGGPASEQYF
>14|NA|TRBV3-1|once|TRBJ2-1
TGTGCCAGCAGCCCCCAGAGGTCCCACAATGAGCAGTTCTTC
CASSPQRSHNEQFF